This T cell receptor (beta chain) was documented in a study of a mutant IDH1 vaccine in newly diagnosed glioma. Study background: Vaccination followed radiotherapy alone by 4-6 weeks, or accompanied temozolomide cycles.

The time point here: week 35, safety follow-up. Vaccinated patients received 300 ug of mutant IDH1 20-mer peptide per dose, with topical imiquimod. Diagnosis in the donors showed new WHO grade 3 or 4 astrocytomas that were IDH1-mutant and ATRX-lost. TCRdb's copy holds only in-frame clones and misses some; the assay was immunoSEQ multiplex PCR. The sample includes 55,000 to 65,000 clones, around 80% seen only once; the top ten take less than 4.5%. Concerning this clone: Its antigen remains unknown.

The TCR sequence derives from a young man with glioma. This material consisted of PBMCs, taken from a glioma patient whose treatment included an IDH1 peptide vaccine.

CDR3 in amino acids: CASSPGTGVGKLFF. The CDR3, as DNA: TGTGCCAGCAGCCCCGGGACAGGGGTTGGGAAACTGTTTTTT. The chain combines TRBV5-6 with TRBJ1-4; 10 nucleotides agree with TRBD1. Germline CDR1 is SGHDT and CDR2 is YYEEEE. V lost 4 bases, J lost 11 bases, and 8 bases stayed unmatched. CDR3 size: 14 residues.